This entry lists 11 T cell receptor beta chains sequenced from one sample in a study of blood T cell repertoires in COVID-19 (dated by TCRdb to 2018 to 2020). Library preparation used the immunoSEQ multiplex PCR assay. As stored in TCRdb, this immuneACCESS dataset retains in-frame rearrangements with V and J assigned. A fraction of the clones does not appear; measured against another copy, unresolved V genes explain less than half of the discrepancy, and the remainder lacks a known reason. The sample table holds about 200,000 clones, of which roughly 80% were seen once. Roughly 8% of the sample comes from the top ten. Source material: peripheral blood. All receptors come from a woman aged 60-75 years with COVID-19, enrolled during active disease.

The rearrangement links TRBV7-9 to TRBJ2-5, with TRBD1 as a possible D gene (5 bases). The germline CDR1 and CDR2 sequences are SEHNR and FQNEAQ (reference sequence). The V gene lost 0 bases and the J gene lost 4 bases, with 18 bases spanning the gap. This CDR3 has 17 amino acids. The CDR3 protein is CASSLAAQGALGETQYF. The CDR3 DNA follows: TGTGCCAGCAGCTTAGCCGCCCAGGGCGCTTTGGGAGAGACCCAGTACTTC.

The V gene is TRBV7-8, the J gene TRBJ1-4; 7 positions match TRBD1. Germline CDR1 reads SGHVS; CDR2 reads FQNEAQ. The V segment lost 5 bases and the J segment 0 bases; nucleotides outside the gene matches: 18. This CDR3 is built from 20 residues. CDR3 in amino acids: CASSNTRGTDLIPTNEKLFF. The DNA of the CDR3 is TGTGCCAGCAGCAATACCCGCGGGACAGATCTTATTCCAACTAATGAAAAACTGTTTTTT.

The chain combines TRBV7-8 with TRBJ1-1; TRBD1 agrees at 7 bases. Germline V gene lookup returns CDR1 SGHVS and CDR2 FQNEAQ. Trimming took 1 base from V and 4 from J; bases not matched to a gene: 6. This CDR3 contains 15 residues. The DNA of the CDR3 is TGTGCCAGCAGCTTAGACAGGGGTGTGGGCACTGAAGCTTTCTTT. Residues: CASSLDRGVGTEAFF. The entire variable domain, with the rest obtained from reference TRBV7-8 and TRBJ1-1, is as follows: GAGVSQSPRYKVAKRGQDVALRCDPISGHVSLFWYQQALGQGPEFLTYFQNEAQLDKSGLPSDRFFAERPEGSVSTLKIQRTQQEDSAVYLCASSLDRGVGTEAFFGQGTRLTVV.

The chain couples TRBV10-3 to TRBJ1-1; tentative D call: TRBD1 (6 bases). The CDR3 loop spans 16 amino acids. V lost 0 bases and J lost 4, with 15 bases in between. CDR1 is ENHRY and CDR2 is SYGVKD in the germline V gene. The CDR3 bases are TGTGCCATCAGTGAGTCCTCGACAGGCGGTGGCACTGAAGCTTTCTTT. Translating it yields CAISESSTGGGTEAFF.

The chain uses TRBV19 and TRBJ1-6; possible D gene TRBD1, 6 bases. Germline assignment: CDR1 LNHDA and CDR2 SQIVND (reference sequence). This CDR3 is built from 14 residues. V was pared by 7 bases and J by 7 bases, with 14 bases between. The CDR3 nucleotides are TGTGCCAGTAATGGACAGACGTTAAATTCACCCCTCCACTTT. Protein product: CASNGQTLNSPLHF. The full variable domain, its missing parts supplied by reference TRBV19 and TRBJ1-6, is DGGITQSPKYLFRKEGQNVTLSCEQNLNHDAMYWYRQDPGQGLRLIYYSQIVNDFQKGDIAEGYSVSREKKESFPLTVTSAQKNPTAFYLCASNGQTLNSPLHFGNGTRLTVT.

J is TRBJ1-5 and V is TRBV19; 10 nucleotides match TRBD1. The CDR3 consists of 15 residues. V dropped 6 bases and J dropped 3; count of bases not matched to a gene: 5. The germline CDR1 and CDR2 sequences are LNHDA and SQIVND (reference sequence). Written as DNA, the CDR3 is TGTGCCAGTAGCCGGGACAGGGGTTTCAATCAGCCCCAGCATTTT. This gives the protein CASSRDRGFNQPQHF.

The genes are TRBV5-1 and TRBJ1-4; the match to TRBD1 covers 8 bases. Trimming at V came to 0 bases and at J to 7 bases, leaving 5 bases not matched to a gene. This CDR3 is built from 15 residues. Germline V CDR1 and CDR2: SGHRS, YFSETQ. The DNA for the CDR3 is TGCGCCAGCAGCTTGGTTTCAGGGGGCAGTGAAAAACTGTTTTTT. Translated, it gives CASSLVSGGSEKLFF.

The chain recombines TRBV7-2 with TRBJ1-6; D remains ambiguous. Between the trimmed V and J ends, which lost 5 bases and 9 bases, there was a span of 17 bases. This CDR3 has 15 residues. Germline V CDR1 and CDR2: SGHTA, FQGNSA. CDR3 coding DNA: TGTGCCAGCAGCAAAAGGGAGGGTGTCGTTTCACCCCTCCACTTT. This codes for CASSKREGVVSPLHF.

This clone was observed a handful of times. This chain uses TRBV24-1 with TRBJ2-7; 10 bases line up with TRBD1. Germline assignment: CDR1 KGHDR and CDR2 SFDVKD. J was trimmed by 5 bases and V by 5 bases; bases with no gene match: 5. The CDR3 has 14 amino acids. CDR3 loop: CATSVRGTGDEQYV. In nucleotides, the CDR3 is TGTGCCACCAGTGTTCGTGGGACAGGGGACGAGCAGTACGTC.

The CDR3 sequence is CASSQGQGLNLWQETQYF. CDR3 sequence (DNA): TGTGCCAGCAGCCAAGGACAGGGTTTGAATCTATGGCAAGAGACCCAGTACTTC. V and J are TRBV3-1 (or the pseudogene TRBV3-2) and TRBJ2-5; 7 nucleotides agree with TRBD1. Trimming cost V 1 base and J 2 bases; bases outside gene matches: 13. The CDR3 totals 18 residues. Looked up from germline, CDR1 is LGHDT and CDR2 is YNNKEL (reference sequence).

The J gene is TRBJ2-7, the V gene TRBV9; 8 bases are shared with TRBD2. CDR3 size: 15 residues. V trimming: 0 bases; J trimming: 2 bases; junction bases outside the gene matches: 4. Germline assignment: CDR1 SGDLS and CDR2 YYNGEE. The chain's CDR3 is CASSVATGGPYEQYF. Here the CDR3 DNA reads TGTGCCAGCAGCGTAGCTACGGGGGGGCCCTACGAGCAGTACTTC.